The text below deals with one T cell receptor (beta chain). Method: immunoSEQ multiplex PCR; TCRdb's copy keeps in-frame clones and lacks some. The top ten hold about 12% of the sample, which has around 180,000 clones, about 84% seen once. The record originates from a study of blood T cell repertoires in COVID-19. V was pared by 2 bases and J by 0 bases, with 1 base of the junction left unmatched. The CDR3 is 15 residues long. The V gene's germline CDR1 is ENHRY and CDR2 SYGVKD. The chain recombines TRBV10-3 with TRBJ2-4; 7 bases align to TRBD2. Sequencing was done on a sample of PBMCs or T cells enriched from blood (not recorded which). This clonotype was sampled from a man aged 45-60 years who had recovered from COVID-19. The CDR3 loop is CAISEGGGAKNIQYF. In nucleotides, the CDR3 is TGTGCCATCAGTGAGGGGGGGGGAGCCAAAAACATTCAGTACTTC.